Each of the 17 T cell receptor beta chains below was sequenced from the same sample in a study of TIL therapy for anti-PD-1-resistant metastatic lung cancer. Sample time point: pre-treatment sample, taken before nivolumab and TIL therapy. The libraries were made with immunoSEQ v3. The assay was immunoSEQ multiplex PCR, and TCRdb's table has in-frame clones only and misses some. The data hold about 57,000 clones, with around 80% observed a single time. Source: blood, taken at baseline. These receptor sequences come from a woman aged 30-79 years with non-small cell lung cancer.

This chain joins TRBV7-3 and TRBJ2-7; weak D call: TRBD2 (5 bases). The CDR3 runs to 12 residues. The germline V gene has CDR1 SGHTA and CDR2 FQGTGA. V was cut by 5 bases and J by 3 bases, with 8 bases left in between. CDR3 residues: CASSPRGYEQYF. Here the CDR3 DNA reads TGTGCCAGCAGCCCTCGGGGCTACGAGCAGTACTTC.

CDR3 loop: CASSLGGRGTNTQYF. In DNA form, the CDR3 reads TGTGCCAGCAGCTTAGGTGGCCGGGGGACCAATACGCAGTATTTT. V and J are TRBV11-3 and TRBJ2-3, with a possible D match to TRBD2 (6 bases). V lost 1 base, J lost 7 bases, and 15 bases lay in between. Germline V CDR1 and CDR2: SGHNT, YENEEA. The CDR3 has 15 residues.

This clone has just one count. The chain is built from TRBV7-2 and TRBJ1-5, with 7 positions matching TRBD1. V lost 4 bases, J lost 3 bases, and 3 bases stayed unmatched. Germline CDR1 reads SGHTA; CDR2 reads FQGNSA. CDR3 size: 14 residues. Here the CDR3 reads CASSSGQPNQPQHF. The CDR3 nucleotides are TGTGCCAGCAGCTCGGGACAGCCCAATCAGCCCCAGCATTTT.

This clone was seen only once. The rearrangement links TRBV19 to TRBJ2-2; TRBD2 agrees at 9 bases. CDR1 is LNHDA, CDR2 SQIVND, per germline (reference sequence). The junction had 7 bases not matched to a gene; V was cut back by 1 base and J by 7 bases. The CDR3 spans 16 residues. The CDR3 coding sequence is TGTGCCAGTAGTATAGGGTTAGCGGGAGAAGTCGGGGAGCTGTTTTTT. Translation: CASSIGLAGEVGELFF.

V usage is TRBV27 and J usage is TRBJ1-1; a weak D match, TRBD1 (6 bases). V was shortened by 2 bases and J by 5 bases, with 12 bases between the two germline ends. The V gene's germline CDR1 is MNHEY and CDR2 SMNVEV (reference sequence). CDR3 size: 14 residues. The chain's CDR3 is CASSLKGGETEAFF. DNA for the CDR3: TGTGCCAGCAGTTTAAAAGGGGGGGAGACTGAAGCTTTCTTT.

The chain has TRBV2 and TRBJ2-4, with D tentatively TRBD2 (7 bases). Looked up from germline, CDR1 is SNHLY and CDR2 is FYNNEI. V lost 2 bases and J 2 bases, leaving 13 bases between the germline ends. CDR3 size: 16 residues. The CDR3 spells CASSERGGRTKNIQYF. In nucleotides, the CDR3 is TGTGCCAGCAGTGAAAGGGGGGGACGAACCAAAAACATTCAGTACTTC.

The V call is TRBV28, the J call TRBJ2-2; possibly TRBD1 or TRBD2 for D (5 bases each). CDR3 length: 15 amino acids. The germline gives CDR1 MDHEN, CDR2 SYDVKM. Trimming took off 2 bases at V and 6 bases at J, with 13 bases between the two ends. CDR3 amino acids: CASSLTHGGPGELFF. For the CDR3, the DNA is TGTGCCAGCAGTTTAACCCATGGGGGTCCCGGGGAGCTGTTTTTT.

This chain links TRBV6-6 with TRBJ2-2; the D is unclear. V dropped 6 bases and J dropped 2 bases, with 4 bases sitting between them. The CDR3 contains 12 residues. Germline CDR1 is MNHNY and CDR2 is SVGAGI (reference sequence). The CDR3 DNA reads TGTGCCAGCAGGACAAACACCGGGGAGCTGTTTTTT. Its translation: CASRTNTGELFF.

V usage is TRBV30 and J usage is TRBJ2-5; TRBD1 aligns across 9 bases. The J call may be faulty, since TRBJ2-7 better matches the DNA end. Per the germline V gene, CDR1 is GTSNPN and CDR2 is SVGIG (reference sequence). The CDR3 loop spans 15 amino acids. The CDR3 here is CAWSARDRATYEQYF. The CDR3 DNA reads TGTGCCTGGAGTGCACGGGACAGGGCTACCTACGAGCAGTACTTC.

This chain uses TRBV15 with TRBJ1-2; D ambiguous. The CDR3 has 14 residues. The germline CDR1 and CDR2 sequences are LNHNV and YYDKDF (reference sequence). The germline V and J ends were trimmed by 0 bases and 4 bases, with 9 bases remaining between them. The CDR3 spells CATSRDRDFYGYTF. The CDR3 DNA reads TGTGCCACCAGCAGAGATAGGGATTTCTATGGCTACACCTTC.

The chain is built from TRBV6-6 and TRBJ1-1; D gene unclear. The germline CDR1 and CDR2 sequences are MNHNY and SVGAGI (reference sequence). The CDR3 sequence is 13 residues long. With 6 bases removed from V and 3 bases from J, the gap between germline ends came to 11 bases. CDR3 DNA: TGTGCCAGCAGCCTCCTGGGTGACACTGAAGCTTTCTTT. Translating gives CASSLLGDTEAFF.

This clone was detected once. The chain recombines TRBV7-2 with TRBJ1-2; no firm D call. V was cut by 4 bases and J by 6 bases, with 12 bases left in between. This CDR3 region has 13 residues. The V gene's germline CDR1 is SGHTA and CDR2 FQGNSA. CDR3 coding DNA: TGTGCCAGCAGCTCTAAGAAGGCGAATGGCTACACCTTC. This translates into CASSSKKANGYTF.

In DNA, the CDR3 is TGTGCCAGCAGCCCTCTTAGCGGCCGGGACACAGATACGCAGTATTTT. Translation gives CASSPLSGRDTDTQYF. V usage is TRBV14 and J usage is TRBJ2-3, with D perhaps matching TRBD2 (6 bases). Trimming cost V 4 bases and J 2 bases, with 16 bases left between them. The CDR3 length is 16 residues. Germline V gene sequence: CDR1 SGHDN, CDR2 FVKESK.

The chain couples TRBV25-1 to TRBJ1-5, with D uncertain. V shed 0 bases and J shed 12 bases, with 21 bases lying between them. This CDR3 is 16 amino acids long. Germline CDR1 reads MGHDK; CDR2 reads SYGVNS. Here the CDR3 reads CASSEYNAAEIRRQHF. The CDR3 DNA follows: TGTGCCAGCAGTGAATATAATGCGGCAGAAATAAGGCGCCAGCATTTT.

The chain employs TRBV28 and TRBJ2-7, with D hard to call. Germline V gene sequence: CDR1 MDHEN, CDR2 SYDVKM. The germline V and J ends were trimmed by 6 bases and 6 bases, with 12 bases remaining between them. The CDR3 runs 12 residues. As DNA, the CDR3 is TGTGCCAGCAGCCGAGAAAGAAGCGAGCAGTACTTC. Protein: CASSRERSEQYF.

The J gene is TRBJ2-7, the V gene TRBV5-1, with a possible D match to TRBD2 (5 bases). V was pared by 4 bases and J by 2 bases, with 7 bases between. The CDR3 covers 12 residues. Per the germline V gene, CDR1 is SGHRS and CDR2 is YFSETQ. The CDR3 DNA sequence: TGCGCCAGCAGCCTCGGGGCCTACGAGCAGTACTTC. It translates to CASSLGAYEQYF.

The genes are TRBV13 and TRBJ1-4; D ambiguous. CDR3 length equals 13 residues. V was shortened by 0 bases and J by 6 bases, with 5 bases between the two germline ends. Germline assignment: CDR1 PRHDT and CDR2 FYEKMQ (reference sequence). This CDR3 reads CASSLGGYEKLFF. The CDR3 nucleotides are TGTGCCAGCAGCTTAGGTGGTTATGAAAAACTGTTTTTT.